Listed below are T cell receptor beta chains from one sample, sequenced in a study of Ad26.COV2.S vaccination and SARS-CoV-2 variants. The repertoire was sequenced with immunoSEQ multiplex PCR; TCRdb's copy has only in-frame clones and lacks some. Among 350,000 to 450,000 clones listed, 80% to 90% were seen once. This material consisted of peripheral blood, taken in a trial of Ad26.COV2.S vaccine versus placebo. The source of these receptors is a person between 18 and 60 years old who received the Ad26.COV2.S COVID-19 vaccine or a placebo. CDR3s include the opening cysteine and the closing phenylalanine or tryptophan. The D gene is left open where the match is weak. Only some rows state a clone size, as once, few, many or a class for expanded clones.

V gene	D gene	clone size	J gene	CDR3 DNA	CDR3 protein
TRBV4-3	.	.	TRBJ1-3	TGCGCCAGCAGCCAGATATACGGCGCTGGGGGAAACACCATATATTTT	CASSQIYGAGGNTIYF
TRBV4-3	.	.	TRBJ2-1	TGCGCCAGCAGCCGGGACTCCCGAATTGGAGGTGAGCAGTTCTTC	CASSRDSRIGGEQFF
TRBV7-3	TRBD2	.	TRBJ2-3	TGTGCCAGCAGCTTGAGTCCCCAAGCGGGGGGGTCCACAGATACGCAGTATTTT	CASSLSPQAGGSTDTQYF
TRBV9	.	.	TRBJ2-3	TGTGCCAGCAGCGTAGTCGGGGGGCGAACAGATACGCAGTATTTT	CASSVVGGRTDTQYF
TRBV7-9	TRBD1	.	TRBJ1-2	TGTGCCAGCAGCTCTGGGACAGGGAGGATCTATGGCTACACCTTC	CASSSGTGRIYGYTF
TRBV13	.	.	TRBJ2-5	TGTGCCAGCAGCCGAGGGGGTACTTACCAAGAGACCCAGTACTTC	CASSRGGTYQETQYF
TRBV9	TRBD1	.	TRBJ1-1	TGTGCCAGCAGCGTCGACAGGGGAGGCACTGAAGCTTTCTTT	CASSVDRGGTEAFF
TRBV7-2	.	once	TRBJ2-1	TGTGCCAGCAGCCCAGAAGGCTCCCACTACAATGAGCAGTTCTTC	CASSPEGSHYNEQFF
TRBV4-2	.	.	TRBJ2-2	TGTGCCAGCAGCCCATCGAACACCGGGGAGCTGTTTTTT	CASSPSNTGELFF
TRBV10-3	.	.	TRBJ1-2	TGTGCCATCAGCCCGGGATGGGCACCTTCTAACTATGGCTACACCTTC	CAISPGWAPSNYGYTF